This section outlines one T cell receptor (beta chain) sequence together with its context. The target antigen is unknown. The CDR3 is 16 amino acids. Trimming stripped 1 base from V and 0 bases from J, with 13 bases between. The germline V gene has CDR1 SGHAT and CDR2 FQNNGV. This specimen comes from a study of CD8 T cells in Susac syndrome. Study results and limitations: TCR sequencing and HLA analysis covered a relatively small number of individuals.

Random hexamers primed reverse transcription of 0.5 to 1 ug RNA. The method of amplification for TCR beta CDR3 was immunoSEQ multiplex PCR, covering 54 Vbeta and 13 Jbeta. One entry per CDR3 protein results from TCRdb running MiXCR on the immunoSEQ multiplex PCR reads. Of some 260,000 distinct CDR3 sequences in the sample, approximately 84% were seen once. From blood CD8+ and CD4+ T cells, TCR beta sequences were generated. It was negative isolation that provided the CD8+ and CD4+ T cells, whereas TEMRA cells were enriched by FACS. This receptor was obtained from a human donor with multiple sclerosis. The rearrangement joins TRBV11-2 to TRBJ2-7; possibly TRBD2 for D (6 bases). Sample: CD8+ T cells from PBMCs. CDR3: CASSLGRGIDSYEQYF. Here the CDR3 DNA reads TGTGCCAGCAGCTTAGGACGCGGGATAGACTCCTACGAGCAGTACTTC.